A single sample gave rise to the 25 T cell receptor beta chains below, sequenced in a study of blood T cell repertoires in COVID-19. The assay was immunoSEQ multiplex PCR, and TCRdb's table has in-frame clones only and misses some. This table holds approximately 230,000 clones, approximately 80% found once. What was sequenced was peripheral blood. The receptors here all came from a man older than 75 with acute or convalescent COVID-19.

The CDR3 DNA is TGTGCCAGCAGCGGGCCCGCGGGACTCCCCTACGAGCAGTACTTC. Amino acids: CASSGPAGLPYEQYF. The chain combines TRBV5-4 with TRBJ2-7; possible D gene TRBD2, 6 bases. Germline CDR1 SGHNT, CDR2 YYREEE (reference sequence). V dropped 4 bases and J dropped 2 bases, with 16 bases sitting between them. The CDR3 is 15 amino acids.

This sequence joins TRBV10-3 and TRBJ2-7, with 9 bases aligning to TRBD1. The germline gives CDR1 ENHRY, CDR2 SYGVKD. Losses at the gene ends were 0 bases for V and 7 bases for J; bases not matched to a gene: 7. The CDR3 extends over 15 amino acids. CDR3 sequence reads: CAISESGTGSGEQYF. DNA of the CDR3: TGTGCCATCAGTGAGTCCGGGACAGGGTCGGGTGAGCAGTACTTC.

This clone appeared a single time. V is TRBV5-1 and J is TRBJ2-5; D gene ambiguous. Trimming removed 0 bases from V and 1 base from J, with 16 bases in between. Germline V gives CDR1 SGHRS, CDR2 YFSETQ. The CDR3 covers 17 residues. In DNA, the CDR3 is TGCGCCAGCAGCTTGGCCATACGCAGGCTTTTCCAAGAGACCCAGTACTTC. Translated, it gives CASSLAIRRLFQETQYF.

A single count supports this clone. V and J are TRBV5-1 and TRBJ2-7, with a weak D call TRBD2 (5 bases). Trimming cost V 2 bases and J 5 bases, with 11 bases left between them. Germline V lookup: CDR1 SGHRS, CDR2 YFSETQ. CDR3 length: 13 residues. The CDR3 DNA reads as TGCGCCAGCAGCTTAGCTAGCTTTCACGAGCAGTACTTC. Protein: CASSLASFHEQYF.

The V and J genes are TRBV28 and TRBJ1-3, with 8 bases aligning to TRBD1. Germline V gives CDR1 MDHEN, CDR2 SYDVKM. Losses at the gene ends were 2 bases for V and 15 bases for J; bases not matched to a gene: 6. The CDR3 loop spans 12 amino acids. DNA of the CDR3: TGTGCCAGCAGTTTAGCTGACAGGGGACCATATTTT. Translation: CASSLADRGPYF.

This clone was observed a few times. The rearrangement uses TRBV6-1 and TRBJ1-1, with D hard to call. Germline V CDR1 and CDR2: MNHNS, SASEGT. V was pared by 2 bases and J by 5 bases, with 21 bases between. This CDR3 has 17 amino acids. CDR3 loop: CASSEKGTLTGNTEAFF. In DNA form, the CDR3 reads TGTGCCAGCAGTGAAAAGGGCACCCTGACCGGGAATACTGAAGCTTTCTTT.

This clone was observed once. The chain joins TRBV5-1 to TRBJ1-5; maybe TRBD1 (6 bases). Germline V gene sequence: CDR1 SGHRS, CDR2 YFSETQ. With 0 bases removed from V and 3 bases from J, the gap between germline ends came to 16 bases. This CDR3 is 17 amino acids long. CDR3 residues: CASSLVTLDRNNQPQHF. The CDR3 nucleotides read TGCGCCAGCAGCTTGGTTACCCTTGACAGGAACAATCAGCCCCAGCATTTT.

V usage is TRBV7-2 and J usage is TRBJ1-6, with D tentatively TRBD1 (6 bases). V shed 0 bases and J shed 9 bases, with 15 bases lying between them. This CDR3 comprises 16 residues. The V gene's germline CDR1 is SGHTA and CDR2 FQGNSA. The CDR3 protein is CASSLAGTRISSPLHF. CDR3 DNA sequence: TGTGCCAGCAGCTTAGCCGGGACACGGATAAGTTCACCCCTCCACTTT.

This clone was found once. This chain uses TRBV24-1 with TRBJ2-5; perhaps TRBD2 as D (5 bases). Germline values: CDR1 KGHDR, CDR2 SFDVKD. The CDR3 has 14 amino acids. V was clipped by 3 bases and J by 5 bases, with 12 bases between them. Written as DNA, the CDR3 is TGTGCCACCAGTGATACCGGGATGGGTGAGACCCAGTACTTC. It yields the protein CATSDTGMGETQYF.

This clone was seen more than once but under ten times. J is TRBJ2-3 and V is TRBV5-4; tentatively, D is TRBD2 (7 bases). Germline V CDR1 and CDR2: SGHNT, YYREEE (reference sequence). The CDR3 is 17 residues long. V lost 4 bases and J lost 5, with 23 bases in between. DNA of the CDR3: TGTGCCAGCAGCACCACGGGGCGGGGGCAAATTGGAGATACGCAGTATTTT. Translation: CASSTTGRGQIGDTQYF.

V gene TRBV5-1 combines with J gene TRBJ2-1, with 12 positions matching TRBD2. The CDR3 covers 21 residues. From germline, CDR1 is SGHRS and CDR2 YFSETQ. The junction had 17 bases not matched to a gene; V was cut back by 3 bases and J by 1 base. The CDR3 nucleotides read TGCGCCAGCAGCTGGCCCCTAGCGGGAGGGCCAGGGGGAGAATCCTACAATGAGCAGTTCTTC. It specifies CASSWPLAGGPGGESYNEQFF.

V gene TRBV27 combines with J gene TRBJ1-6; unclear D gene. Germline values: CDR1 MNHEY, CDR2 SMNVEV (reference sequence). V was trimmed by 1 base and J by 10 bases, leaving 11 bases between them. CDR3 length equals 14 residues. The CDR3 sequence is CASSLLRASSPLHF. The CDR3, as DNA: TGTGCCAGCAGTTTATTGAGGGCTTCCTCACCCCTCCACTTT.

This clone was recorded only once. V is TRBV6-1 and J is TRBJ1-2; the match to TRBD1 covers 7 bases. CDR1 MNHNS and CDR2 SASEGT come from the germline V gene. V shed 4 bases and J 8 bases; nucleotides not matched to a gene: 16. The CDR3 has 16 residues. CDR3 bases: TGTGCCAGCAGTGCCTTATTGTCACAGGGGTCATGGGGCTACACCTTC. Amino acids: CASSALLSQGSWGYTF.

The chain employs TRBV3-1 (or the pseudogene TRBV3-2) and TRBJ2-7, with D uncertain. Deletions cut 1 base from V and 6 bases from J, with 13 bases between. The CDR3 consists of 14 residues. The germline V gene encodes CDR1 LGHDT and CDR2 YNNKEL (reference sequence). The CDR3 here is CASSQVPPPGEQYF. CDR3 DNA: TGTGCCAGCAGCCAAGTGCCCCCTCCCGGCGAGCAGTACTTC.

A remark on this clone: Other DNA sequences within the sample encode an identical CDR3. This chain links TRBV18 with TRBJ2-7, with TRBD1 matching over 7 bases. Germline V gene lookup returns CDR1 KGHSH and CDR2 LQKENI. The CDR3 is made up of 14 amino acids. V shed 0 bases, J shed 4 bases, and the junction held 3 bases outside the gene matches. The CDR3 coding sequence is TGTGCCAGCTCACCACCGGGACAGTCTTACGAGCAGTACTTC. Protein: CASSPPGQSYEQYF.

The CDR3 protein is CASGKGLNTEAFF. The CDR3 DNA reads TGTGCCAGCGGGAAGGGGCTTAACACTGAAGCTTTCTTT. This sequence joins TRBV3-1 (or the pseudogene TRBV3-2) and TRBJ1-1; possibly TRBD1 for D (5 bases). CDR1 and CDR2 (germline): LGHDT, YNNKEL (reference sequence). Trimming removed 8 bases at V and 2 bases at J, with 12 bases between. The CDR3 loop spans 13 amino acids.

The chain couples TRBV5-1 to TRBJ1-1; D is possibly TRBD1 (5 bases). CDR3 length: 15 amino acids. Germline CDR1 is SGHRS and CDR2 is YFSETQ. V was cut by 4 bases and J by 3 bases, with 16 bases left in between. CDR3 sequence reads: CASSGGSGRYTEAFF. CDR3 in DNA: TGCGCCAGCAGCGGGGGTTCCGGGAGGTACACTGAAGCTTTCTTT.

This clone was observed a handful of times. The gene calls are TRBV3-1 (or the pseudogene TRBV3-2) and TRBJ1-3; possible D gene TRBD1, 6 bases. The V gene's germline CDR1 is LGHDT and CDR2 YNNKEL (reference sequence). The CDR3 is made up of 14 amino acids. Trimming stripped 8 bases from V and 0 bases from J, with 11 bases between. The CDR3 reads CASGRGGSGNTIYF. In DNA, the CDR3 is TGTGCCAGCGGGAGAGGGGGCTCTGGAAACACCATATATTTT.

This chain joins TRBV28 and TRBJ2-5; D remains ambiguous. Germline V lookup: CDR1 MDHEN, CDR2 SYDVKM. The length of the CDR3 is 11 residues. V was shortened by 8 bases and J by 7 bases, with 11 bases between the two germline ends. This chain's CDR3 is CASVRYGTQYF. Here the CDR3 DNA reads TGTGCCAGCGTTCGATACGGGACCCAGTACTTC.

The CDR3 is CASRGGTGQNQPQHF. The DNA for the CDR3 is TGTGCCAGCAGGGGGGGGACAGGTCAAAATCAGCCCCAGCATTTT. The chain couples TRBV6-5 to TRBJ1-5; 8 bases line up with TRBD1. V trimming: 6 bases; J trimming: 4 bases; junction bases outside the gene matches: 8. CDR3 length: 15 residues. CDR1 and CDR2 (germline): MNHEY, SVGAGI.

The chain recombines TRBV20-1 with TRBJ1-2; D remains unclear. Between the trimmed V and J ends, which lost 6 bases and 8 bases, there was a span of 13 bases. The CDR3 totals 11 residues. From germline, CDR1 is DFQATT and CDR2 SNEGSKA (reference sequence). The CDR3 loop reads CSAIGKRGYTF. In DNA, the CDR3 is TGCAGTGCCATCGGCAAGCGGGGCTACACCTTC.

The rearrangement joins TRBV3-1 (or the pseudogene TRBV3-2) to TRBJ1-3, with D unresolved. The germline V gene encodes CDR1 LGHDT and CDR2 YNNKEL (reference sequence). With 0 bases removed from V and 2 bases from J, the gap between germline ends came to 8 bases. The CDR3 is made up of 15 amino acids. The CDR3 DNA reads as TGTGCCAGCAGCCAAGATACGAGCCCTGGAAACACCATATATTTT. This codes for CASSQDTSPGNTIYF.

The chain employs TRBV23-1 and TRBJ2-2, with D uncertain. TRBV23-1 is noted as an ORF with a role that remains uncertain. Trimming cost V 4 bases and J 5 bases, with 5 bases left between them. The CDR3 loop spans 12 amino acids. The CDR3 bases are TGCGCCAGCAGTCGCGCAACCGGGGAGCTGTTTTTT. It is translated as CASSRATGELFF.

This clone was recorded once. The chain is built from TRBV9 and TRBJ2-7, with 8 nucleotides matching TRBD2. The length of the CDR3 is 13 residues. Trimming removed 1 base from V and 6 bases from J; junction bases left unmatched: 3. Germline V gives CDR1 SGDLS, CDR2 YYNGEE. The CDR3 region is CASSVSAGGEQYF. In DNA form, the CDR3 reads TGTGCCAGCAGCGTAAGCGCGGGGGGCGAGCAGTACTTC.

The chain carries TRBV21-1 and TRBJ2-5; TRBD1, the table's D call, was not compared with the DNA. TRBV21-1 is described as a pseudogene. There are 16 residues in the CDR3. The CDR3 coding sequence is TGTGCCAGCAGCCCTGACAGGGGGCAGTACCAAGAGACCCAGTACTTC. Protein sequence: CASSPDRGQYQETQYF.